This T cell receptor beta chain was obtained from a study of CD8 T cells in ankylosing spondylitis. Study results and limitations: Seemingly characteristic of ankylosing spondylitis blood was a TCR beta motif consisting of about 8 highly homologous variants.

The table lists this clonotype with a few counts. As yet, its antigen is unknown. The CDR3 loop spans 13 amino acids. Germline V gene lookup returns CDR1 MNHNS and CDR2 SASEGT. V was trimmed by 1 base and J by 8 bases, leaving 11 bases between them. TCRdb re-called the 5' RACE reads with MiXCR, one entry per CDR3 protein. This table holds 150,000 to 250,000 distinct CDR3 sequences, roughly 13% found once. This chain links TRBV6-1 with TRBJ1-1; D remains ambiguous. The TCR originated in a male donor with ankylosing spondylitis or in good health (not recorded which). Sequencing was performed on blood, either unsorted or a sorted T cell fraction (not recorded which). The CDR3, as DNA: TGTGCCAGCAGTGAAGGTGAATCCCGGGAAGCTTTCTTT. The encoded protein is CASSEGESREAFF.